This TCR beta chain comes out of a study of tumor and adjacent non-tumor tissue in lung cancer. Study context: The cohort had about a dozen adenocarcinoma, a couple of squamous cell and 1 small cell patients.

The CDR3 covers 14 residues. Germline CDR1 is MNHNS and CDR2 is SASEGT. V was cut by 3 bases and J by 6 bases, with 12 bases left in between. This clonotype was detected many times. No cell sorting was done before RNA was extracted from the tissue. Three rounds of nested PCR, following a modified ARM-PCR protocol, produced the TCRbeta library. One entry per CDR3 protein, called by TCRdb with MiXCR from the multiplex PCR reads. The sample comprises some 90,000 distinct CDR3 sequences, more than 60% of which are singletons, and 15% rests with the top ten. Sequencing input: lung tumor tissue. The sequence derives from a man in his 70s with non-small cell lung cancer. The V call is TRBV6-1, the J call TRBJ1-5; perhaps TRBD1 as D (5 bases). The CDR3: CASSDGHPTQPQHF. CDR3 DNA: TGTGCCAGCAGTGACGGACATCCCACTCAGCCCCAGCATTTT.